These 10 T cell receptor beta chains came from one sample sequenced in a study of spatial heterogeneity in lung cancer. TCRdb reprocessed the 5' RACE reads via MiXCR and lists one record per CDR3 protein. The sample consists of roughly 38,000 distinct CDR3 sequences, around 3.3% of them appearing once. The time point is: sample taken at primary tumor resection. This specimen was normal lung tissue next to the tumor, taken at surgery. These receptors all come from a male donor with early-stage non-small cell lung cancer.

This clonotype has a handful of counts. This chain connects TRBV7-9 to TRBJ2-2; tentative D call: TRBD2 (5 bases). Trimming cost V 5 bases and J 7 bases, with 8 bases left between them. Per the germline V gene, CDR1 is SEHNR and CDR2 is FQNEAQ (reference sequence). The CDR3 has 12 residues. This CDR3 is CASSKRIGELFF. DNA for the CDR3: TGTGCCAGCAGCAAGCGGATCGGGGAGCTGTTTTTT.

This clonotype was seen many times. One junction end does not reproduce the germline sequence, and a read error may be involved. J is TRBJ2-5 and V is TRBV6-2 or TRBV6-3; the D gene is possibly TRBD1 (6 bases). CDR3 length: 11 residues. Per germline, CDR1 MNHEY and CDR2 SVGEGT. The CDR3 DNA follows: TGTGCCAGCAGTTACCCAGGGGCGCTCACCTTC. This sequence encodes CASSYPGALTF.

In this sample, this clonotype turned up many times. V usage is TRBV2 and J usage is TRBJ2-3; 7 nucleotides agree with TRBD2. Trimming cost V 6 bases and J 4 bases; bases outside gene matches: 10. There are 15 residues in the CDR3. CDR1 SNHLY and CDR2 FYNNEI come from the germline V gene. CDR3 residues: CASRKRDQGSDTQYF. The DNA of the CDR3 is TGTGCCAGCAGAAAGCGGGACCAGGGTTCAGATACGCAGTATTTT.

This clonotype was seen a few times. The J gene is TRBJ2-3, the V gene TRBV20-1, with 8 bases aligning to TRBD2. CDR3 size: 15 residues. The J segment lost 3 bases and the V segment lost 0 bases, leaving 5 bases of the junction unmatched. CDR1 and CDR2 (germline): DFQATT, SNEGSKA (reference sequence). DNA for the CDR3: TGCAGTGCTAGAGATCCGGGGGGGTTAACAGATACGCAGTATTTT. Translated, it gives CSARDPGGLTDTQYF.

In this sample, this clonotype turned up many times. The chain links TRBV20-1 to TRBJ2-1, with 7 positions matching TRBD1. The germline CDR1 and CDR2 sequences are DFQATT and SNEGSKA (reference sequence). The CDR3 is 18 residues long. V was clipped by 0 bases and J by 4 bases; unmatched bases: 15. The CDR3 reads CSARDLKTTGSGYNEQFF. The CDR3 DNA reads as TGCAGTGCTAGAGACCTTAAAACGACAGGGTCTGGGTACAATGAGCAGTTCTTC.

This clonotype was seen many times. The chain links TRBV29-1 to TRBJ2-2; the match to TRBD1 covers 7 bases. Germline V gene lookup returns CDR1 SQVTM and CDR2 ANQGSEA. The CDR3 is 15 amino acids. V lost 6 bases, J lost 1 base, and 8 bases stayed unmatched. CDR3 sequence reads: CSVPEGARNTGELFF. CDR3 nucleotides: TGCAGCGTCCCAGAGGGGGCGAGGAACACCGGGGAGCTGTTTTTT.

In this sample, this clonotype turned up many times. The gene calls are TRBV7-2 and TRBJ2-1, with a possible D match to TRBD2 (5 bases). This CDR3 comprises 13 residues. Trimming removed 3 bases from V and 10 bases from J, with 13 bases in between. In germline, CDR1 is SGHTA, CDR2 FQGNSA. CDR3 amino acids: CASSFGRSWEQFF. CDR3 sequence (DNA): TGTGCCAGCAGCTTTGGGAGATCATGGGAGCAGTTCTTC.

This clonotype was seen many times. V gene TRBV25-1 combines with J gene TRBJ2-5; TRBD2 might be the D (6 bases). The CDR3 is 12 residues long. V was clipped by 11 bases and J by 3 bases, with 13 bases between them. The germline V gene encodes CDR1 MGHDK and CDR2 SYGVNS. CDR3 residues: CAGPRREETQYF. CDR3 sequence (DNA): TGTGCCGGACCCAGGAGGGAAGAGACCCAGTACTTC. Using reference TRBV25-1 and TRBJ2-5 for the parts outside the CDR3, the full variable domain is EADIYQTPRYLVIGTGKKITLECSQTMGHDKMYWYQQDPGMELHLIHYSYGVNSTEKGDLSSESTVSRIRTEHFPLTLESARPSHTSQYLCAGPRREETQYFGPGTRLLVL.

This clonotype was counted at least ten times. The rearrangement uses TRBV28 and TRBJ2-3; no clear D gene. The V end lost 0 bases, the J end lost 13 bases, and 8 bases lay between the germline ends. Germline values: CDR1 MDHEN, CDR2 SYDVKM. This CDR3 contains 11 residues. In DNA, the CDR3 is TGTGCCAGCAGTTTATGGCCATACGAGTATTTT. This translates into CASSLWPYEYF. Together with reference TRBV28 and TRBJ2-3, the CDR3 gives the full variable domain: DVKVTQSSRYLVKRTGEKVFLECVQDMDHENMFWYRQDPGLGLRLIYFSYDVKMKEKGDIPEGYSVSREKKERFSLILESASTNQTSMYLCASSLWPYEYFGPGTRLTVL.

In its sample, this clonotype was seen a few times. The chain carries TRBV6-6 and TRBJ2-6; 7 bases are shared with TRBD1. This CDR3 region has 15 residues. CDR1 is MNHNY, CDR2 SVGAGI, per germline (reference sequence). Unmatched junction bases numbered 4, after V lost 6 bases and J lost 2 bases. The CDR3 loop is CASRVTGAGANVLTF. The CDR3 DNA reads TGTGCCAGCAGGGTTACAGGGGCTGGGGCCAACGTCCTGACTTTC.